The clone carrying this T cell receptor beta chain is medium-sized. TCRdb reprocessed the PCR reads via MiXCR and lists one record per CDR3 protein. The sample shows 2,000 to 2,500 distinct CDR3 sequences, 35% to 40% of them seen only once. V was clipped by 4 bases and J by 0 bases, with 19 bases between them. The CDR3 has 19 residues. Germline V gives CDR1 MNHNS, CDR2 SASEGT. The data originate from a study of immune characterization of retroperitoneal liposarcoma. The receptor was derived from a male donor with retroperitoneal liposarcoma. The chain has TRBV6-1 and TRBJ2-6, with a weak D call TRBD2 (6 bases). The sample was tumor tissue. The CDR3 loop is CASSVLAGSLSSGANVLTF. CDR3 DNA: TGTGCCAGCAGTGTCCTGGCCGGGAGTCTTAGCTCTGGGGCCAACGTCCTGACTTTC.